This is a list of T cell receptor beta chains from one sample in a study of CD8 T cells in ankylosing spondylitis. From the 5' RACE reads, TCRdb called clonotypes with MiXCR, one entry per CDR3 protein. This sample has 670,000 or so distinct CDR3 sequences, with around 20% found just once. Source material: blood, either unsorted or a sorted T cell fraction (not recorded which). The receptors stem from a male donor with ankylosing spondylitis. The CDR3 runs from the conserved cysteine through the conserved F or W. Fields, in order: J gene, D gene, V gene, clone size, CDR3 DNA, CDR3 protein. D genes are given only for firm matches. A row's size may be missing; if present it is once, few, many or a size class.

TRBJ1-5 TRBD1 TRBV6-1 few TGTGCCAGCAGTGCGGACAGGGCGGGCAATCAGCCCCAGCATTTT CASSADRAGNQPQHF
TRBJ2-7 TRBD2 TRBV18 - TGTGCCAGCTCACCACTTTTTAGCGGGAGACTCAACGAGCAGTACTTC CASSPLFSGRLNEQYF
TRBJ2-5 - TRBV20-1 - TGCAGTGCACAACCTTGGACTGGTCTGGTTAGGACCCAGTACTTC CSAQPWTGLVRTQYF
TRBJ1-2 - TRBV5-1 few TGCGCCAGCAGCTTGCTTGGGGAGACGATCCGTGGCTACACCTTC CASSLLGETIRGYTF
TRBJ1-1 - TRBV20-1 - TGCAGTGCTAGTGCCAGGGGAGCTTTCTTT CSASARGAFF
TRBJ2-1 TRBD1 TRBV24-1 - TGTGCCACCAGTGATTTAGGGACAGGGGCAGATGAGCAGTTCTTC CATSDLGTGADEQFF
TRBJ2-7 TRBD1 TRBV7-2 - TGTGCCAGCAGGTCGGGACAGGGGTTTCCCGAGCAGTACTTC CASRSGQGFPEQYF
TRBJ2-3 - TRBV7-9 - TGTGCCAGCAGCTCCGACTGGGGACGGGGCACAGATACGCAGTATTTT CASSSDWGRGTDTQYF
TRBJ2-1 - TRBV6-6 few TGTGCCAGCAGTTACCCAGGGAACAATGAGCAGTTCTTC CASSYPGNNEQFF
TRBJ2-7 TRBD2 TRBV20-1 many TGCAGTGCTAGAGATCTCGGTAGCGGGGGGCTCTACGAGCAGTACTTC CSARDLGSGGLYEQYF
TRBJ1-2 TRBD1 TRBV5-1 - TGCGCCAGCAGGGAGGGGGACAGGGGACCCCATGGCTACACCTTC CASREGDRGPHGYTF